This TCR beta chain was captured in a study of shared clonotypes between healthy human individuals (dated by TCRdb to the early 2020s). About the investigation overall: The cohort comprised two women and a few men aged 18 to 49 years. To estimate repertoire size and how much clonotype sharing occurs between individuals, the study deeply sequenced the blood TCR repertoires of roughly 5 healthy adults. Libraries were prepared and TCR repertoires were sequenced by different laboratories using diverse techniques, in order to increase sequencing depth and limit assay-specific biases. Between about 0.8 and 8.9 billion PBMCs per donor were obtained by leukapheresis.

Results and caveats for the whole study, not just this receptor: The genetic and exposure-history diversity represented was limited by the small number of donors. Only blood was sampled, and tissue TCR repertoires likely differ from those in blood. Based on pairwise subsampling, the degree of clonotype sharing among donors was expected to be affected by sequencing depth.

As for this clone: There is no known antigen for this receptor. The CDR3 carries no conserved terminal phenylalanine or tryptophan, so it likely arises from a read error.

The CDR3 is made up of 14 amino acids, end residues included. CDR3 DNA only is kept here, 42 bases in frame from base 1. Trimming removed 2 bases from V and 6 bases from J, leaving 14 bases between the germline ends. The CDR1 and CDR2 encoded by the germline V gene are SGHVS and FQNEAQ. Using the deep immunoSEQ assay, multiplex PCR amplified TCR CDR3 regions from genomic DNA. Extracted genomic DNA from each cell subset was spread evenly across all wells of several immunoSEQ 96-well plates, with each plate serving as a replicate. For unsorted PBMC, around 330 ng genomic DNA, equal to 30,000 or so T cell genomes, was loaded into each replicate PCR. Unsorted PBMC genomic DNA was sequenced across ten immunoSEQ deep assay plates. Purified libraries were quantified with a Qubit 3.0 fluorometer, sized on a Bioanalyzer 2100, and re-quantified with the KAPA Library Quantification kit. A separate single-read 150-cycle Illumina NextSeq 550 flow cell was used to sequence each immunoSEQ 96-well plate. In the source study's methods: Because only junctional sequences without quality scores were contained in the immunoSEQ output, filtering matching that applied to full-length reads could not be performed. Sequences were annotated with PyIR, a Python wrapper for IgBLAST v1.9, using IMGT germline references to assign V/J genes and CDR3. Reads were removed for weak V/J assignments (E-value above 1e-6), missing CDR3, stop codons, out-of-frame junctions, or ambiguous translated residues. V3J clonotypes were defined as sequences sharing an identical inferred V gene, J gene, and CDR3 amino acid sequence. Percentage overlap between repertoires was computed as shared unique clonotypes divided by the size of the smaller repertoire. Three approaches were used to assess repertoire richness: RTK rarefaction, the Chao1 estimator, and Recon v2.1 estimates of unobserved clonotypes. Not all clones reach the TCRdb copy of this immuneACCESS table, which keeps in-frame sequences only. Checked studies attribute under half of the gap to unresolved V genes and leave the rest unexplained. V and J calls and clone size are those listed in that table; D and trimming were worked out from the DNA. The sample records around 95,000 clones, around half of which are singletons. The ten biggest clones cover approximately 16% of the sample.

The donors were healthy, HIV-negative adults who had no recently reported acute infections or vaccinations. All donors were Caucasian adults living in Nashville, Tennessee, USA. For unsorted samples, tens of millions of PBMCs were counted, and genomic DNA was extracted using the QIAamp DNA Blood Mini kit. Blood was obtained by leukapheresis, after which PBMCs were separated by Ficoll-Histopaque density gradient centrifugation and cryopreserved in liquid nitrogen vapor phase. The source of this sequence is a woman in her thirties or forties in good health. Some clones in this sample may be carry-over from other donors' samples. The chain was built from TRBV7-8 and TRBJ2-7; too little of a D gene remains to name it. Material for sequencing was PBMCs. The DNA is TGTGCCAGCAGCTTATTCGTGAGAGGAGTCGAGCAGTACCTC. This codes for CASSLFVRGVEQYL.